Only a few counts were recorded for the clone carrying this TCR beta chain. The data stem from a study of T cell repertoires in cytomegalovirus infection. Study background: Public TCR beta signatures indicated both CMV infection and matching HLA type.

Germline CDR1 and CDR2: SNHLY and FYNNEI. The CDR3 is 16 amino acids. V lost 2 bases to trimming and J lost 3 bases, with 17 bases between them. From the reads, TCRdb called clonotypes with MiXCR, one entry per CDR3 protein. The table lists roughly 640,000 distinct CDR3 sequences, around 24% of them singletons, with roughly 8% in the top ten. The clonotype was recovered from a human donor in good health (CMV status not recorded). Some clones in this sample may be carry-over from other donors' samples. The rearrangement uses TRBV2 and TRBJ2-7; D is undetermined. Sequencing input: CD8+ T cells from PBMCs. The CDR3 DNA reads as TGTGCCAGCAGTGAATTGGCGGCCCCAGCCTTCTACGAGCAGTACTTC. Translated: CASSELAAPAFYEQYF.